The 23 T cell receptor beta chains below were found in one sample sequenced in a study of control samples from healthy donors and cancer patients (TCRdb year 2020). The library was obtained by the immunoSEQ multiplex PCR assay. Sourced from immuneACCESS, this table was stored by TCRdb with only in-frame sequences that have V and J called. A share of the clones is absent; for the studies checked, an unresolved V gene accounts for under half, and the remainder has no known explanation. The sample table holds over 80,000 clones, of which 70% to 80% were seen once. The ten most abundant clones make up roughly a tenth of the sample. Sequenced sample: blood. These receptors were taken from a woman younger than 45 in good health.

The rearrangement joins TRBV12-5 to TRBJ1-2; D may be TRBD1 (6 bases). The CDR3 loop spans 13 amino acids. Trimming removed 1 base from V and 4 bases from J, with 7 bases in between. Germline V gives CDR1 LGHNT, CDR2 FRNRAP. CDR3 nucleotides: TGTGCTAGTGGTTTGGAGACAGGCTATGGCTACACCTTC. It translates to CASGLETGYGYTF.

The chain has TRBV5-1 and TRBJ2-3; no reliable D call. Trimming took off 0 bases at V and 2 bases at J, with 10 bases between the two ends. This CDR3 is built from 15 residues. The germline V gene has CDR1 SGHRS and CDR2 YFSETQ. CDR3 bases: TGCGCCAGCAGCTTGGACGACCAAGTCACAGATACGCAGTATTTT. This sequence encodes CASSLDDQVTDTQYF. Variable domain in full (rest from reference TRBV5-1 and TRBJ2-3): KAGVTQTPRYLIKTRGQQVTLSCSPISGHRSVSWYQQTPGQGLQFLFEYFSETQRNKGNFPGRFSGRQFSNSRSEMNVSTLELGDSALYLCASSLDDQVTDTQYFGPGTRLTVL.

The J gene is TRBJ2-7, the V gene TRBV9; TRBD2 agrees at 12 bases. The CDR3 consists of 16 residues. With V trimmed by 1 base and J by 2 bases, 4 bases remained unmatched. Germline-derived CDR1 and CDR2 are SGDLS and YYNGEE. The CDR3, as DNA: TGTGCCAGCAGCGTATCAACTAGCGGGGGGCCCTACGAGCAGTACTTC. This translates into CASSVSTSGGPYEQYF.

The rearrangement uses TRBV6-6 and TRBJ2-7; a weak D match, TRBD1 (6 bases). CDR1 is MNHNY and CDR2 is SVGAGI in the germline V gene (reference sequence). Between the trimmed V and J ends, which lost 3 bases and 1 base, there was a span of 10 bases. This CDR3 spans 14 amino acids. The CDR3 DNA reads as TGTGCCAGCAGTTATCGACAGGCATCCTACGAGCAGTACTTC. Translation: CASSYRQASYEQYF.

The chain links TRBV6-6 to TRBJ1-6; D is ambiguous. From germline, CDR1 is MNHNY and CDR2 SVGAGI (reference sequence). The CDR3 loop spans 15 amino acids. V was clipped by 6 bases and J by 1 base, with 10 bases between them. Written as DNA, the CDR3 is TGTGCCAGCAGCCCCCCTGAATCCTATAATTCACCCCTCCACTTT. This encodes CASSPPESYNSPLHF.

The chain recombines TRBV5-1 with TRBJ2-7, with a possible D match to TRBD1 (6 bases). The CDR3 consists of 15 residues. Trimming removed 4 bases from V and 2 bases from J, with 16 bases in between. Germline CDR1 is SGHRS and CDR2 is YFSETQ. The CDR3 loop is CASSGSRGSAYEQYF. CDR3 bases: TGCGCCAGCAGCGGGTCCAGGGGATCGGCCTACGAGCAGTACTTC.

J is TRBJ2-5 and V is TRBV5-4; D is perhaps TRBD1 (5 bases). V lost 0 bases and J lost 5, with 14 bases in between. The germline V gene has CDR1 SGHNT and CDR2 YYREEE (reference sequence). The CDR3 has 15 amino acids. CDR3 nucleotide sequence: TGTGCCAGCAGCTTGGGTCAGGGTTATCGGGAGACCCAGTACTTC. This translates into CASSLGQGYRETQYF. Variable domain in full (rest from reference TRBV5-4 and TRBJ2-5): ETGVTQSPTHLIKTRGQQVTLRCSSQSGHNTVSWYQQALGQGPQFIFQYYREEENGRGNFPPRFSGLQFPNYSSELNVNALELDDSALYLCASSLGQGYRETQYFGPGTRLLVL.

The genes are TRBV3-1 (or the pseudogene TRBV3-2) and TRBJ1-1; D ambiguous. The CDR3 sequence is 13 residues long. From germline, CDR1 is LGHDT and CDR2 YNNKEL (reference sequence). V gave up 1 base and J gave up 5 bases, with 8 bases separating them. CDR3 in DNA: TGTGCCAGCAGCCAAGTTGGGAAGACTGAAGCTTTCTTT. Amino acids: CASSQVGKTEAFF.

This chain links TRBV5-1 with TRBJ2-1; possibly TRBD2 for D (5 bases). The V end lost 3 bases, the J end lost 12 bases, and 13 bases lay between the germline ends. The CDR3 is 12 amino acids. Germline CDR1 is SGHRS and CDR2 is YFSETQ. DNA of the CDR3: TGCGCCAGCAGCTCCGACTACGCCGGGCAGTTCTTC. It yields the protein CASSSDYAGQFF. Full variable domain (rest looked up from reference TRBV5-1 and TRBJ2-1): KAGVTQTPRYLIKTRGQQVTLSCSPISGHRSVSWYQQTPGQGLQFLFEYFSETQRNKGNFPGRFSGRQFSNSRSEMNVSTLELGDSALYLCASSSDYAGQFFGPGTRLTVL.

The chain has TRBV9 and TRBJ2-1; 8 bases are shared with TRBD2. Germline V gives CDR1 SGDLS, CDR2 YYNGEE. The J segment lost 4 bases and the V segment lost 5 bases, leaving 8 bases of the junction unmatched. The length of the CDR3 is 15 residues. The CDR3 here is CASRRGAGVYNEQFF. CDR3 sequence (DNA): TGTGCCAGCAGAAGGGGAGCGGGGGTATACAATGAGCAGTTCTTC.

This chain uses TRBV18 with TRBJ1-1, with TRBD1 matching 9 bases. The CDR3 covers 15 residues. V trimming: 5 bases; J trimming: 3 bases; junction bases outside the gene matches: 7. CDR1 and CDR2 from the germline V gene are KGHSH and LQKENI. The CDR3: CASSSKQGADTEAFF. The CDR3 nucleotides read TGTGCCAGCTCATCCAAACAGGGGGCGGACACTGAAGCTTTCTTT.

CDR3 loop: CASSSGHTNYGYTF. The CDR3 coding sequence is TGTGCCAGCAGCTCAGGACACACTAACTATGGCTACACCTTC. The V call is TRBV11-2, the J call TRBJ1-2; a weak D match, TRBD1 (5 bases). V lost 4 bases and J lost 0, with 9 bases in between. Germline V gene sequence: CDR1 SGHAT, CDR2 FQNNGV. This CDR3 region has 14 residues. The full variable domain, in which reference TRBV11-2 and TRBJ1-2 provide the parts outside the CDR3, is EAGVAQSPRYKIIEKRQSVAFWCNPISGHATLYWYQQILGQGPKLLIQFQNNGVVDDSQLPKDRFSAERLKGVDSTLKIQPAKLEDSAVYLCASSSGHTNYGYTFGSGTRLTVV.

There are a few counts of this clone. The gene calls are TRBV19 and TRBJ2-2, with D perhaps matching TRBD1 (6 bases). Germline loops: CDR1 LNHDA, CDR2 SQIVND (reference sequence). The ends were cut back, 10 bases at V and 6 bases at J, with 24 bases in the middle. The CDR3 is 16 residues long. The CDR3: CATTRPRGKKPGELFF. The CDR3, as DNA: TGTGCCACGACCCGACCCAGGGGTAAGAAACCCGGGGAGCTGTTTTTT.

V gene TRBV6-6 combines with J gene TRBJ1-4, with D unresolved. Germline V gives CDR1 MNHNY, CDR2 SVGAGI (reference sequence). There are 14 residues in the CDR3. V shed 4 bases and J shed 2 bases, with 8 bases lying between them. The CDR3 DNA reads TGTGCCAGCAGTTGGGGAGGGACTAATGAAAAACTGTTTTTT. The encoded protein is CASSWGGTNEKLFF.

V is TRBV5-1 and J is TRBJ2-6; D remains unclear. CDR1 SGHRS and CDR2 YFSETQ come from the germline V gene. The CDR3 runs to 13 residues. The germline V and J ends were trimmed by 4 bases and 5 bases, with 7 bases remaining between them. CDR3 nucleotides: TGCGCCAGCAGCCTCGGTAGGGCCAACGTCCTGACTTTC. Translated, it gives CASSLGRANVLTF.

This clone showed up just a few times. The chain couples TRBV7-2 to TRBJ2-1; TRBD1 might be the D (7 bases). Between the trimmed V and J ends, which lost 1 base and 4 bases, there was a span of 11 bases. The CDR3 loop spans 15 amino acids. Germline lookup yields CDR1 SGHTA and CDR2 FQGNSA. The CDR3 reads CASSLDQGGYNEQFF. Here the CDR3 DNA reads TGTGCCAGCAGCTTAGACCAGGGGGGTTACAATGAGCAGTTCTTC.

The V call is TRBV2, the J call TRBJ1-1, with 9 bases fitting TRBD1. The CDR3 is 16 amino acids. Germline V gene data show CDR1 as SNHLY and CDR2 as FYNNEI. The J segment lost 5 bases and the V segment lost 0 bases, leaving 7 bases of the junction unmatched. CDR3 sequence: CASSEAQGAMVTEAFF. The CDR3 nucleotides are TGTGCCAGCAGTGAAGCACAGGGGGCTATGGTTACTGAAGCTTTCTTT. Full variable domain (missing parts from reference TRBV2 and TRBJ1-1): EPEVTQTPSHQVTQMGQEVILRCVPISNHLYFYWYRQILGQKVEFLVSFYNNEISEKSEIFDDQFSVERPDGSNFTLKIRSTKLEDSAMYFCASSEAQGAMVTEAFFGQGTRLTVV.

This clone occurred a few times. The genes are TRBV18 and TRBJ1-1; D is uncertain. Germline CDR1 and CDR2: KGHSH and LQKENI. V lost 3 bases and J 11 bases, leaving 16 bases between the germline ends. This CDR3 spans 13 amino acids. The CDR3 reads CASSPDTEMGAFF. DNA for the CDR3: TGTGCCAGCTCACCTGACACGGAAATGGGGGCTTTCTTT.

V usage is TRBV10-3 and J usage is TRBJ1-2; the D is unclear. Trimming took 0 bases from V and 4 from J, leaving 0 bases between them. The V gene's germline CDR1 is ENHRY and CDR2 SYGVKD. This CDR3 is built from 11 residues. The CDR3 is CAISESYGYTF. In nucleotides, the CDR3 is TGTGCCATCAGTGAGTCCTATGGCTACACCTTC.

CDR3 in amino acids: CASSMGPVFNEKLFF. DNA of the CDR3: TGTGCCAGTAGTATGGGCCCAGTCTTTAATGAAAAACTGTTTTTT. The rearrangement links TRBV19 to TRBJ1-4; D is unresolved. From germline, CDR1 is LNHDA and CDR2 SQIVND (reference sequence). This CDR3 is built from 15 residues. V was shortened by 3 bases and J by 4 bases, with 12 bases between the two germline ends. Combining the CDR3 with reference TRBV19 and TRBJ1-4 gives the whole variable domain DGGITQSPKYLFRKEGQNVTLSCEQNLNHDAMYWYRQDPGQGLRLIYYSQIVNDFQKGDIAEGYSVSREKKESFPLTVTSAQKNPTAFYLCASSMGPVFNEKLFFGSGTQLSVL.

V usage is TRBV18 and J usage is TRBJ1-1; TRBD1 might be the D (6 bases). This CDR3 has 18 amino acids. Trimming cost V 0 bases and J 1 base, with 18 bases left between them. Looked up from germline, CDR1 is KGHSH and CDR2 is LQKENI. The CDR3 sequence: CASSPPQGQGPWNTEAFF. CDR3 DNA sequence: TGTGCCAGCTCACCACCCCAGGGGCAGGGGCCTTGGAACACTGAAGCTTTCTTT.

This chain connects TRBV7-9 to TRBJ2-6; TRBD1 aligns across 9 bases. This CDR3 contains 18 residues. Germline trimming cut 5 bases from V and 0 bases from J; bases unmatched to any gene: 8. Germline V gene sequence: CDR1 SEHNR, CDR2 FQNEAQ (reference sequence). CDR3 in amino acids: CASSGRTGAVSGANVLTF. The CDR3 DNA sequence: TGTGCCAGCAGCGGCAGGACAGGGGCCGTCTCTGGGGCCAACGTCCTGACTTTC.

This clone was picked up one time. The chain links TRBV30 to TRBJ1-6; possible D gene TRBD1, 6 bases. Looked up from germline, CDR1 is GTSNPN and CDR2 is SVGIG (reference sequence). V lost 0 bases and J 7 bases, leaving 10 bases between the germline ends. The length of the CDR3 is 14 residues. The CDR3 loop reads CAWSVQGPNSPLHF. CDR3 DNA sequence: TGTGCCTGGAGTGTACAGGGACCGAATTCACCCCTCCACTTT.